The clone carrying this T cell receptor beta chain was counted a few times. Antigen specificity is unknown. A much larger clone sits a single nucleotide away, making a read error possible. Quantitative 5'-RACE with molecular barcodes generated TCR beta libraries. TCRdb recomputed calls from the 5' RACE reads with MiXCR, one row per CDR3 protein. The data contain under 250,000 distinct CDR3 sequences, roughly a tenth of them singletons. The data derive from a study of CD8 T cells in ankylosing spondylitis. Overall study results and limits: Disease-linked clones reportedly concentrated significantly in matched ankylosing spondylitis synovial fluid. For ankylosing spondylitis blood, a TCR beta motif of about eight highly homologous variants appeared characteristic.

The germline CDR1 and CDR2 sequences are SEHNR and FQNEAQ (reference sequence). There are 14 residues in the CDR3. V dropped 3 bases and J dropped 2 bases, with 9 bases sitting between them. The chain uses TRBV7-9 and TRBJ2-3; a possible D gene is TRBD2 (6 bases). Sequenced material: blood, either unsorted or a sorted T cell fraction (not recorded which). The sequence was collected from a male donor with ankylosing spondylitis or in good health (not recorded which). CDR3 protein: CASSFSGNTDTQYF. The CDR3 DNA follows: TGTGCCAGCAGCTTTAGCGGAAACACAGATACGCAGTATTTT.